This TCR beta chain was captured in a study of CD8+CD57+ T cells in acquired aplastic anemia. General observations from the study: With respect to CD8+ Simpson's diversity, patients and controls did not differ significantly.

As regards this clonotype: Its target is not known.

The template used for profiling TCR beta VDJ and CDR3 was genomic DNA. One entry per CDR3 protein, called by TCRdb with MiXCR from the reads. The sample carries about 190,000 distinct CDR3 sequences, 50% to 75% recorded once. Per the germline V gene, CDR1 is DFQATT and CDR2 is SNEGSKA (reference sequence). V shed 0 bases and J 2 bases; nucleotides not matched to a gene: 2. The CDR3 is made up of 15 amino acids. V gene TRBV20-1 combines with J gene TRBJ2-5; 11 nucleotides agree with TRBD2. Sequencing was carried out using sorted CD4+, CD8+, or CD8+CD57+ T cells (not recorded which) from PBMCs. The TCR sequence derives from a human donor with severe aplastic anemia or a healthy control (not recorded which). CDR3 sequence: CSAREIAGGQETQYF. Written as DNA, the CDR3 is TGCAGTGCTAGAGAAATAGCGGGGGGGCAAGAGACCCAGTACTTC.